This T cell receptor beta chain was recorded in a study of blood T cell repertoires in COVID-19. Across the study: PBMCs, B-cell-depleted T cells, or T cells provided the cDNA or gDNA that made up the material.

Participant ages covered roughly 18 to 89 years across 24 US areas. Participant reports of clinical history set cohort assignment. Germline-derived CDR1 and CDR2 are LGHNA and YNFKEQ. The CDR3 covers 18 residues. Trimming took off 4 bases at V and 10 bases at J, with 26 bases between the two ends. Per the original data handling: Researchers report that nucleated cell counts were estimated from reference gene primer amplification. Sequencing was performed with immunoSEQ multiplex PCR; in TCRdb, only in-frame clones are kept and a portion is missing. V, J and clone size are those of that table, while D and trimming were read from the DNA. Of 200,000 to 250,000 clones in the sample, roughly 80% were seen once.

The chain employs TRBV4-2 and TRBJ1-6; tentative D call: TRBD1 (6 bases). This receptor was obtained from a woman aged 40 to 50 with acute COVID-19. Sequences were obtained from PBMCs or T cells enriched from blood (not recorded which). The CDR3 sequence is CASSLRAASAGVDSPLHF. CDR3 DNA: TGTGCCAGCAGCCTAAGGGCTGCGTCCGCAGGGGTGGACTCACCCCTCCACTTT.